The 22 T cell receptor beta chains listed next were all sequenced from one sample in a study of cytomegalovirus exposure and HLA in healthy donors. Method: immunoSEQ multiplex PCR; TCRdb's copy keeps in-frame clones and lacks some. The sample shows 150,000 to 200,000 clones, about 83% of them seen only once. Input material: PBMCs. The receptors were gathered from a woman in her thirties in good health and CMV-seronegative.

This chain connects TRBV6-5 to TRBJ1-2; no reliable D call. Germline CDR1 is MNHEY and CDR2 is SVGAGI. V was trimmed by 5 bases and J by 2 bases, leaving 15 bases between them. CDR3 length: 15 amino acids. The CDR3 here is CASSVSTFGNYGYTF. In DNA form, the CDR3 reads TGTGCCAGCAGTGTCTCTACGTTCGGGAACTATGGCTACACCTTC.

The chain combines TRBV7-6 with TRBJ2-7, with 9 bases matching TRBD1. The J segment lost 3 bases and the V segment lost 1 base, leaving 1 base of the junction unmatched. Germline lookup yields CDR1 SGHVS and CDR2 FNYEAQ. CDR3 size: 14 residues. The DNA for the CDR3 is TGTGCCAGCAGCTTAGAGGGACAGGGCTACGAGCAGTACTTC. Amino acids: CASSLEGQGYEQYF.

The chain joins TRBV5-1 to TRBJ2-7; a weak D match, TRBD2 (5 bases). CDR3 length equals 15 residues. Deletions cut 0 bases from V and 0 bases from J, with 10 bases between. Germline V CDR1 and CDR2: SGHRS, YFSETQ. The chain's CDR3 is CASSLAEGSSYEQYF. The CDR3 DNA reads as TGCGCCAGCAGCTTGGCCGAAGGGAGCTCCTACGAGCAGTACTTC.

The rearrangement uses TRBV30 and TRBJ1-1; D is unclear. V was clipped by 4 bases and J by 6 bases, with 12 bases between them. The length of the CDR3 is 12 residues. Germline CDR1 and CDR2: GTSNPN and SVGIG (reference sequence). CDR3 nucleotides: TGTGCCTGGAAGCGGTCGGAAGCTGAAGCTTTCTTT. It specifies CAWKRSEAEAFF.

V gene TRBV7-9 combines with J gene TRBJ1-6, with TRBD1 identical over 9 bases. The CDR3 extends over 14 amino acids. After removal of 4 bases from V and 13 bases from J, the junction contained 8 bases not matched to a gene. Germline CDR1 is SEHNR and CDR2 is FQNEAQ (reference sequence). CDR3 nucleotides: TGTGCCAGCAGCTCTGGGACAGGGCGCATCCCCCTCCACTTT. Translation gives CASSSGTGRIPLHF.

As DNA, the CDR3 is TGTGCCAGCAGCTTGACAGGGTTGGACTATGGCTACACCTTC. As protein: CASSLTGLDYGYTF. V is TRBV5-6 and J is TRBJ1-2; D possibly corresponds to TRBD1 (6 bases). The CDR3 is 14 amino acids. V shed 1 base and J shed 3 bases, with 10 bases lying between them. In germline, CDR1 is SGHDT, CDR2 YYEEEE.

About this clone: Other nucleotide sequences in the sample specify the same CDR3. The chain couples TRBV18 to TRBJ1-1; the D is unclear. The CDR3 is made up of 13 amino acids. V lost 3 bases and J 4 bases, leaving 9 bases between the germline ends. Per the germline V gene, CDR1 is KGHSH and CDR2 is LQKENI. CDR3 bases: TGTGCCAGCTCACCCAGAGCGGGCACTGAAGCTTTCTTT. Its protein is CASSPRAGTEAFF.

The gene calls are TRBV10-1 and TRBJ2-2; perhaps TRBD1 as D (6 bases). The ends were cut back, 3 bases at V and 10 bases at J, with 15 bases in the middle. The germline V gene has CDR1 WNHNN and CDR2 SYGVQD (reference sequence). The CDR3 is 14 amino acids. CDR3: CASSDTMDSKELFF. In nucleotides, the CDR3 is TGCGCCAGCAGTGATACTATGGACAGCAAGGAGCTGTTTTTT.

CDR3 coding DNA: TGTGCCAGCAGTTCAGGACAGGGGGCTTCCTACGAGCAGTACTTC. It encodes CASSSGQGASYEQYF. The rearrangement joins TRBV27 to TRBJ2-7; 11 positions match TRBD1. This CDR3 is 15 amino acids long. In germline, CDR1 is MNHEY, CDR2 SMNVEV (reference sequence). Trimming took 4 bases from V and 1 from J; bases not matched to a gene: 3.

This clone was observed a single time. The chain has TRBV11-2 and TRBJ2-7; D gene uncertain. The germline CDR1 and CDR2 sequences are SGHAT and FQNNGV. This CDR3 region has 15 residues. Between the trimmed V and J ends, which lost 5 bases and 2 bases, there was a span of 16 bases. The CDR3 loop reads CASSPTVGGTYEQYF. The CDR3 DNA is TGTGCCAGCAGCCCCACTGTCGGCGGAACCTACGAGCAGTACTTC.

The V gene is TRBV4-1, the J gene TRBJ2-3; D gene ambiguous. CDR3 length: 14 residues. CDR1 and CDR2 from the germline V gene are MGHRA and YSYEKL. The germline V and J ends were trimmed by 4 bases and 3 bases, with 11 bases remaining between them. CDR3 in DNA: TGCGCCAGCAGCCCGTTCGAGGTGACAGATACGCAGTATTTT. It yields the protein CASSPFEVTDTQYF.

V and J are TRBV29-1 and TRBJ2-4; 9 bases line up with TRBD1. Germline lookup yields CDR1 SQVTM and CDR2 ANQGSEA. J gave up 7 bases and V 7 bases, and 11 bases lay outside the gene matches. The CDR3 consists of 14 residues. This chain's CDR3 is CSATSGTGLNIQYF. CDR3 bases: TGCAGCGCCACTTCCGGGACAGGGTTGAACATTCAGTACTTC.

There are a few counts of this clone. This CDR3 reads CAWSVPQINSPLHF. The DNA of the CDR3 is TGTGCCTGGAGTGTACCACAGATTAATTCACCCCTCCACTTT. V usage is TRBV30 and J usage is TRBJ1-6; D is unclear. V lost 0 bases, J lost 6 bases, and 9 bases lay in between. Per the germline V gene, CDR1 is GTSNPN and CDR2 is SVGIG (reference sequence). The CDR3 is 14 residues long.

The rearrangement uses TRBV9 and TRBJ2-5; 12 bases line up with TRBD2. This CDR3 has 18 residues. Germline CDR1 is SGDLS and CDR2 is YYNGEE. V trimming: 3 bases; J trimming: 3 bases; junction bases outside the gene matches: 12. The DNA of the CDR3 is TGTGCCAGCAGCGCAACCCCCCCAGGACTAGCGGGGAAAGAGACCCAGTACTTC. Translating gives CASSATPPGLAGKETQYF. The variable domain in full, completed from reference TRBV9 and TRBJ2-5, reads DSGVTQTPKHLITATGQRVTLRCSPRSGDLSVYWYQQSLDQGLQFLIQYYNGEERAKGNILERFSAQQFPDLHSELNLSSLELGDSALYFCASSATPPGLAGKETQYFGPGTRLLVL.

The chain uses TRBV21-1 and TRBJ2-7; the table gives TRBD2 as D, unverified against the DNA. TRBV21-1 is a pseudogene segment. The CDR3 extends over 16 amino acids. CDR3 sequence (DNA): TGTGCCAGCAGCAAAAACCGGGAAGGGAGCTCCTACGAGCAGTACTTC. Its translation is CASSKNREGSSYEQYF.

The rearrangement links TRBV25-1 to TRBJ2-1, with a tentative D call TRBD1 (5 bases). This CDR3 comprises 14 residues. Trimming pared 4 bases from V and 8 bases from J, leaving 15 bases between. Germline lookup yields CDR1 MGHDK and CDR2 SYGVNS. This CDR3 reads CASSGAGPLDEQFF. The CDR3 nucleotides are TGTGCCAGCAGTGGCGCAGGGCCTTTGGATGAGCAGTTCTTC.

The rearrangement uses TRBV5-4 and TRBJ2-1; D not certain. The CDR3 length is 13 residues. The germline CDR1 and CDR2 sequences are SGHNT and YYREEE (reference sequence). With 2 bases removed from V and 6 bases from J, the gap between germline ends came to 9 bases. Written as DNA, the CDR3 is TGTGCCAGCAGCTTAGCCTTAGCCAATGAGCAGTTCTTC. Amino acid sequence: CASSLALANEQFF.

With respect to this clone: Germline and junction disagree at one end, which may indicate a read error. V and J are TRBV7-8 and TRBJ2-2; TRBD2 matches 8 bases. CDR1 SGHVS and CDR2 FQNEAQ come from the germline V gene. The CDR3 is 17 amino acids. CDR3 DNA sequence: TGTGCCGGCAGCCACAGCACGGGGGGGATTTACACCGGGGAGCTGTTTTTT. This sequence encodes CAGSHSTGGIYTGELFF.

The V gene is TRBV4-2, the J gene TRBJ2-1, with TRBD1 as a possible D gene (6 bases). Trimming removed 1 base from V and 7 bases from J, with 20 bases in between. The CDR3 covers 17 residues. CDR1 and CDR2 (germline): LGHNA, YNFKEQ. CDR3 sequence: CASSQGDGAGDGNEQFF. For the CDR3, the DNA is TGTGCCAGCAGCCAAGGCGACGGCGCAGGGGATGGAAATGAGCAGTTCTTC.

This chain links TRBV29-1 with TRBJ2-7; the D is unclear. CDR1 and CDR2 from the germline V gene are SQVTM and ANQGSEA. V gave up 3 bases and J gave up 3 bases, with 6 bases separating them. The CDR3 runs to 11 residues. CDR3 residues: CSVERNYEQYF. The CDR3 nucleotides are TGCAGCGTTGAGAGAAACTACGAGCAGTACTTC.

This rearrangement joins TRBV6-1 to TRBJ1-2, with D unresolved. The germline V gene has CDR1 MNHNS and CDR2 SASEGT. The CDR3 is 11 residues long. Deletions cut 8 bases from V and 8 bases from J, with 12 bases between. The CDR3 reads CASLAAGGYTF. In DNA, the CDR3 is TGTGCCAGCTTGGCTGCGGGAGGCTACACCTTC.

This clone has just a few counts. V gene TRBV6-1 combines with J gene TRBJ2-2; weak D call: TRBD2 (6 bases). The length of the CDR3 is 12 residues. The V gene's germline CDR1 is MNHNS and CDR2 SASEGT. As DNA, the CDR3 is TGTGTGACCGGAGGGTACACCGGGGAGCTGTTTTTT. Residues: CVTGGYTGELFF.